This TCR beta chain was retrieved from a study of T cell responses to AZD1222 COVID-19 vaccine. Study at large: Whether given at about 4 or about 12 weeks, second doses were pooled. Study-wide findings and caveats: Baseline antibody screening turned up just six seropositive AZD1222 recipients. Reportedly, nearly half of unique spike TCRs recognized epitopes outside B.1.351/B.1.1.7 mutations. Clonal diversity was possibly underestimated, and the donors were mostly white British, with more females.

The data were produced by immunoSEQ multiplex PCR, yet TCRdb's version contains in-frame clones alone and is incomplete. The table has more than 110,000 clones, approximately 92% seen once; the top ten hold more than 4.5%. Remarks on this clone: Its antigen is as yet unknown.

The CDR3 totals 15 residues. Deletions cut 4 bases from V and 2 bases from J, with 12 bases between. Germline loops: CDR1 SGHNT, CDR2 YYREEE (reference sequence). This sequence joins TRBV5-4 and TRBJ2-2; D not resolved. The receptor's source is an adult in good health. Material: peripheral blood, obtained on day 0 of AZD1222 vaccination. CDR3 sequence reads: CASSLVGINTGELFF. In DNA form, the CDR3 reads TGTGCCAGCAGCCTGGTTGGGATCAACACCGGGGAGCTGTTTTTT.